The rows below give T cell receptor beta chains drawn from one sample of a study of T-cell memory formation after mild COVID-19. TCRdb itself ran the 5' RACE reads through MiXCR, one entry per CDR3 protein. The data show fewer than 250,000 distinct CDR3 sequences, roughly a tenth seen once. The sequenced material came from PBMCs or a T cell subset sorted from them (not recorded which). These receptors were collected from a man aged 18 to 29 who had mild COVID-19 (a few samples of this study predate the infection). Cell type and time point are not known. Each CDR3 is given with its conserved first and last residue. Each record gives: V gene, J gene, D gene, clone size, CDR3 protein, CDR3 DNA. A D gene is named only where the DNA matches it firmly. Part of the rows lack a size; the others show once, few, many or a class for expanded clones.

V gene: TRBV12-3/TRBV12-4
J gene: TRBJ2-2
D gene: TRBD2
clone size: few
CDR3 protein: CASSPSMGSGGSGELFF
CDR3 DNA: TGTGCCAGCAGTCCATCAATGGGTAGCGGGGGGTCCGGGGAGCTGTTTTTT

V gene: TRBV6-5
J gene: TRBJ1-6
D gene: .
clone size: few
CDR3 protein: CASSRPQGSSYNSPLHF
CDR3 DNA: TGTGCCAGCAGTCGCCCTCAGGGAAGCTCCTATAATTCACCCCTCCACTTT

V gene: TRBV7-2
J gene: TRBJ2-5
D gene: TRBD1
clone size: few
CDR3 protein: CASSLRNMGQETQYF
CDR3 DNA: TGTGCCAGCAGCTTAAGAAATATGGGACAGGAGACCCAGTACTTC

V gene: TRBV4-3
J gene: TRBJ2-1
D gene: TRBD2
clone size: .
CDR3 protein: CASSHIGLAGNNEQFF
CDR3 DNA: TGCGCCAGCAGCCACATTGGGCTAGCGGGGAACAATGAGCAGTTCTTC

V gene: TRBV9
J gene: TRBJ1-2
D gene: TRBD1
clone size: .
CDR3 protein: CASSVMEGQNYGYTF
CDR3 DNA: TGTGCCAGCAGCGTAATGGAGGGACAGAACTATGGCTACACCTTC

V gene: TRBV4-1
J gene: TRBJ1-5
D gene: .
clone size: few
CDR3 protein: CASSQGISGAVNQPQHF
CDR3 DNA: TGCGCCAGCAGCCAAGGGATTTCAGGGGCAGTGAATCAGCCCCAGCATTTT

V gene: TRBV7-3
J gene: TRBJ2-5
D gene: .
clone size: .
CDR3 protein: CASSLNWEETQYF
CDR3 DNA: TGTGCCAGCAGCTTAAACTGGGAAGAGACCCAGTACTTC

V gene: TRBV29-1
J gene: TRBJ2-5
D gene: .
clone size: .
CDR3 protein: CSVDMSGGNGGTQYF
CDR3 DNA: TGCAGCGTTGACATGTCCGGAGGGAATGGCGGGACCCAGTACTTC

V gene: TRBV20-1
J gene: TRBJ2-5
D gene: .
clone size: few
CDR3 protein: CSAREEKTQYF
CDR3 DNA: TGCAGTGCTAGAGAGGAAAAGACCCAGTACTTC

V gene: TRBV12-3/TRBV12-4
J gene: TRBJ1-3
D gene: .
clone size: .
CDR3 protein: CASSRYWGVSGNTIYF
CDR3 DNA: TGTGCCAGCAGCCGTTATTGGGGAGTCTCTGGAAACACCATATATTTT

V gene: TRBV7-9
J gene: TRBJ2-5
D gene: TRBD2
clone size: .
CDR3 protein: CASKWEGPQETQYF
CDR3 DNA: TGTGCCAGCAAGTGGGAGGGGCCTCAAGAGACCCAGTACTTC

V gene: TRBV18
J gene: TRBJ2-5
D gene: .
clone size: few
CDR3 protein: CASSPLEETQYF
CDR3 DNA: TGTGCCAGCTCACCACTAGAAGAGACCCAGTACTTC

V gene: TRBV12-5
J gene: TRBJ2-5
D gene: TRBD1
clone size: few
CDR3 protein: CASGSDRGETQYF
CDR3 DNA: TGTGCTAGTGGTTCAGACAGGGGGGAGACCCAGTACTTC

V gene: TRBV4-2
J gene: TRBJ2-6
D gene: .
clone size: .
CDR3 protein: CASSQAAASGANVLTF
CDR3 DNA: TGTGCCAGCAGCCAAGCGGCAGCCTCTGGGGCCAACGTCCTGACTTTC

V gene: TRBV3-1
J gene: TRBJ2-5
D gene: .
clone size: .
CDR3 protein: CASSQPGLGGTQYF
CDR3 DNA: TGTGCCAGCAGCCAACCTGGACTAGGGGGGACCCAGTACTTC

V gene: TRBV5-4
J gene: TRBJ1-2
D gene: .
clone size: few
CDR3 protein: CASRRGGGYYGYTF
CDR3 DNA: TGTGCCAGCCGACGGGGGGGAGGATACTATGGCTACACCTTC

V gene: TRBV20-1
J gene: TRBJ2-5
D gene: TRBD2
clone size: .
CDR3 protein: CSAQAGHQETQYF
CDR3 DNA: TGCAGTGCTCAAGCGGGGCACCAAGAGACCCAGTACTTC

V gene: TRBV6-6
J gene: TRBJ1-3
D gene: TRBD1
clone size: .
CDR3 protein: CASSFSGTGGNTIYF
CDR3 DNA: TGTGCCAGCAGTTTCTCCGGGACAGGGGGAAACACCATATATTTT

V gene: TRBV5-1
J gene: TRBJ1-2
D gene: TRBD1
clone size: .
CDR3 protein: CASSLAPGGPYGYTF
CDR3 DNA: TGCGCCAGCAGCTTGGCCCCAGGGGGACCATATGGCTACACCTTC

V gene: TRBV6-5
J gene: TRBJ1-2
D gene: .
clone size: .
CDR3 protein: CASSLRNNYGYTF
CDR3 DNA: TGTGCCAGCAGTTTAAGGAATAACTATGGCTACACCTTC

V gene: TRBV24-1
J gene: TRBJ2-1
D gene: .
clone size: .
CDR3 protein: CATSEALGLNEQFF
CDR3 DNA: TGTGCCACCAGTGAAGCTCTAGGTCTCAATGAGCAGTTCTTC

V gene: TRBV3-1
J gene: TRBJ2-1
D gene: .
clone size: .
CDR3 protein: CASSQDDYRGPSSYNEQFF
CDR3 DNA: TGTGCCAGCAGCCAAGATGACTACCGGGGTCCCAGCTCCTACAATGAGCAGTTCTTC

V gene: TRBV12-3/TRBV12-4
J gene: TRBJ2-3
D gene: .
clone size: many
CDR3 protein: CASSQDYNTDTQYF
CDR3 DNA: TGTGCCAGCAGTCAAGACTATAACACAGATACGCAGTATTTT

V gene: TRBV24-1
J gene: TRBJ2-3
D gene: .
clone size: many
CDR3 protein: CATSRAGENTQYF
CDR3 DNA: TGTGCCACCAGTCGGGCAGGGGAGAATACGCAGTATTTT

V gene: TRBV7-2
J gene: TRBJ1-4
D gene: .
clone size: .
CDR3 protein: CASSLVSTLRSEKLFF
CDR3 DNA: TGTGCCAGCAGCTTAGTTTCGACCCTCAGGAGTGAAAAACTGTTTTTT

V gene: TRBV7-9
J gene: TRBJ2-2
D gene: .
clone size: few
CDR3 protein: CASSFYRGDTGELFF
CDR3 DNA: TGTGCCAGCAGCTTTTATCGAGGGGACACCGGGGAGCTGTTTTTT

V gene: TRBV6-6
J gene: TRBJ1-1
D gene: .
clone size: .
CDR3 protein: CASKEGGGTEAFF
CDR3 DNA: TGTGCCAGCAAGGAGGGCGGCGGAACTGAAGCTTTCTTT

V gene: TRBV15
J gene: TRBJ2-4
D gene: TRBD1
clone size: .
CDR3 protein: CATSRDTGVIQYF
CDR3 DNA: TGTGCCACCAGCAGAGATACAGGGGTCATTCAGTACTTC

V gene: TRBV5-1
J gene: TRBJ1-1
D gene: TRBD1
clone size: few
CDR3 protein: CASSDSTGVNTEAFF
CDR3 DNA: TGCGCCAGCAGCGATTCAACAGGGGTCAACACTGAAGCTTTCTTT

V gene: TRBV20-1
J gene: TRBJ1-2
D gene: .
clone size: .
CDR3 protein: CSASLDYGYTF
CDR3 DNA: TGCAGTGCTAGCTTGGATTATGGCTACACCTTC

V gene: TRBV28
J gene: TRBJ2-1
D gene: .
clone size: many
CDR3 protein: CASSFPERNNEQFF
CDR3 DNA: TGTGCCAGCAGTTTCCCAGAGCGCAACAATGAGCAGTTCTTC

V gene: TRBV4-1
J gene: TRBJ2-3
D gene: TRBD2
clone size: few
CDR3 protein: CASSQRTSGGPGIHTQYF
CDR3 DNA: TGCGCCAGCAGCCAAAGGACTAGCGGGGGGCCCGGCATACATACGCAGTATTTT

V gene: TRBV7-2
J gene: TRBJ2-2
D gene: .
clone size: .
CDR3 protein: CASSFWGPTSIRGGELFF
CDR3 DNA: TGTGCCAGCAGCTTTTGGGGACCGACTTCGATCAGAGGCGGGGAGCTGTTTTTT

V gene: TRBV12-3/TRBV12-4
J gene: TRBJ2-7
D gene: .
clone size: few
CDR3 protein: CASSFSAHAPYEQYF
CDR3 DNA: TGTGCCAGCAGTTTCTCTGCCCATGCACCGTATGAGCAGTACTTC

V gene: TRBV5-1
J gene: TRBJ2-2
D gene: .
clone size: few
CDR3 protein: CASSFLGTTGTGELFF
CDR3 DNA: TGCGCCAGCAGCTTCTTGGGGACGACCGGCACCGGGGAGCTGTTTTTT

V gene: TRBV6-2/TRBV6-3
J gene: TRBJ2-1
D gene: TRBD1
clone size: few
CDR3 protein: CASGDRGLSSYNEQFF
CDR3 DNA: TGTGCCAGCGGGGACAGGGGATTAAGCTCCTACAATGAGCAGTTCTTC

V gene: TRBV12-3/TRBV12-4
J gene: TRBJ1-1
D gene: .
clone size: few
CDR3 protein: CASSLIPATEAFF
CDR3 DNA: TGTGCCAGCAGTTTAATCCCAGCCACTGAAGCTTTCTTT

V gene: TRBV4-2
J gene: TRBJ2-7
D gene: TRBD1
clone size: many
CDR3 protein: CASSQDWTGSYEQYF
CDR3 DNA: TGTGCCAGCAGCCAAGACTGGACAGGCTCCTACGAGCAGTACTTC

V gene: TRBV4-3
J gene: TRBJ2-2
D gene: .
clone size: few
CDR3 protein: CASSPSWGSATGELFF
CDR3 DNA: TGCGCCAGCAGCCCTTCGTGGGGCAGCGCAACCGGGGAGCTGTTTTTT

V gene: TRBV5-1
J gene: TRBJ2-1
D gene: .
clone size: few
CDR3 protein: CASSLRVGGNEQFF
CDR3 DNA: TGCGCCAGCAGCTTGCGAGTAGGCGGGAATGAGCAGTTCTTC

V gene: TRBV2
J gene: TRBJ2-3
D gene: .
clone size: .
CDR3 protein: CASSPQEGQYF
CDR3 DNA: TGTGCCAGCAGCCCTCAGGAGGGGCAGTATTTT

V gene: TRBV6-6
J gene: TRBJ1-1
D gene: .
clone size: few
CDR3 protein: CASARDYGTEAFF
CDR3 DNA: TGTGCCAGCGCGCGGGATTATGGCACTGAAGCTTTCTTT

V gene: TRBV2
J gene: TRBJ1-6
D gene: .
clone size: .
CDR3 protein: CASSPGPNSPLHF
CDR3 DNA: TGTGCCAGCAGCCCGGGGCCTAATTCACCCCTCCACTTT

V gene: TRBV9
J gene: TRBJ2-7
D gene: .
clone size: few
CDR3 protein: CASSATSTLSYEQYF
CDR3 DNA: TGTGCCAGCAGCGCCACATCAACCCTCTCCTACGAGCAGTACTTC

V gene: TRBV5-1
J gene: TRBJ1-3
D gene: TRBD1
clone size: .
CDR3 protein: CASSSDRGGNTIYF
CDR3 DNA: TGCGCCAGCAGCTCGGACAGGGGGGGAAACACCATATATTTT

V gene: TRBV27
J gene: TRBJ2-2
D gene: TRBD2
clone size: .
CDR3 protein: CASSVLADTPGTGELFF
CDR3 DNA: TGTGCCAGCAGCGTACTAGCGGACACCCCGGGGACCGGGGAGCTGTTTTTT

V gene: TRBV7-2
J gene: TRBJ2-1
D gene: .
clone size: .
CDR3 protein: CASSAGSYNEQFF
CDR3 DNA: TGTGCCAGCAGCGCGGGTAGCTACAATGAGCAGTTCTTC